This TCR beta chain was captured by sequencing in a study of shared clonotypes between healthy human individuals. Study in general: The donor group consisted of a couple of women and three men, aged 18 to 49.

The input for sorted-subset replicate PCRs was about 0.2 ug DNA, around 30,000 T cell genomes. Repertoires were generated with immunoSEQ multiplex PCR, while TCRdb's copy carries only in-frame clones and drops some. The sample lists hundreds of thousands of clones, more than 85% occurring once. Study-wide results and limits: Larger richness was generally estimated for naive than memory subsets.

Turning to this clone: The antigen is not known.

V was pared by 5 bases and J by 1 base, with 11 bases between. CDR1 is SQVTM, CDR2 ANQGSEA, per germline. The CDR3 totals 14 residues. Positive CCR7 selection of CD45RO-negative cells yielded the naive CD8 cells, and terminally differentiated effector memory CD45RA+ cells were excluded. The chain is built from TRBV29-1 and TRBJ2-2, with D hard to call. Input material: naive CD8+ T cells sorted from blood. The origin of this receptor is a man aged 25 to 40 in good health. The CDR3 is CSVSGYRNTGELFF. CDR3 coding DNA: TGCAGCGTTTCGGGCTACAGGAACACCGGGGAGCTGTTTTTT.